This entry features one T cell receptor beta chain sequence. Its recognized antigen is unknown. The input lacks base qualities; no much larger clone sits a single base away. This entry is derived from a study of shared clonotypes between healthy human individuals (dated by TCRdb to 2018 to 2021). Regarding the study in general: A couple of women and a few men aged 18 to 49 years were included in the cohort. Different laboratories and diverse techniques were used to prepare libraries and sequence TCR repertoires, to increase sequencing depth and limit assay-specific biases. Blood TCR repertoires of roughly five healthy adults were deeply sequenced to estimate repertoire size and the extent of clonotype sharing between individuals. Leukapheresis yielded between about 0.85 and 9 billion PBMCs per donor. For each donor, CD4 naive and CD4 memory were each run on three plates, CD8 naive on two plates, and CD8 memory on one plate.

V sheds 4 bases and J sheds 2 bases, leaving 9 bases between their ends. Including the terminal cysteine and phenylalanine, the CDR3 comprises 15 residues. Left in the record is the CDR3 DNA by itself, 45 bases read in frame from the first base. CDR1 is given as MNHEY and CDR2 as SMNVEV, both from the germline V gene (reference sequence). Paper-wide results and their limitations: The small number of donors limited the genetic and exposure-history diversity represented. Larger estimated clonotype richness was generally found for naive subsets than for memory subsets. Sampling was restricted to blood, and TCR repertoires in tissues likely differ from the TCR repertoires found in blood. Rarefaction of sorted-subset datasets indicated incomplete sequencing despite the large sequencing depth. Across several donors, around 5% of naive CD4, approximately 3.6% of naive CD8, about 2% of memory CD4, and around 0.4% of memory CD8 clonotypes were shared. Higher generation probabilities were observed for clonotypes shared by all four sorted-subset donors than for non-shared clonotypes. Pairwise subsampling led to the expectation that sequencing depth would affect the degree of clonotype sharing among donors.

Donors were healthy HIV-negative adults with no recently reported acute infections or vaccinations. Every donor was a Caucasian adult living in Nashville, Tennessee, USA. CD4+ T cells were enriched by magnetic negative selection, after which naive cells were positively selected on CD45RA and the negative fraction was taken as the memory subset. After blood collection by leukapheresis, PBMCs were isolated using Ficoll-Histopaque density gradient centrifugation and then cryopreserved in the vapor phase of liquid nitrogen. Purity and quantity of every magnetically sorted T cell population were checked by analytical flow cytometry. Genomic DNA was isolated from each sorted fraction and quantified by UV absorbance on a Nanodrop 2000c. Using the deep immunoSEQ assay, multiplex PCR amplified TCR CDR3 regions from genomic DNA. Genomic DNA extracted from each cell subset was distributed evenly over all wells of several immunoSEQ 96-well plates, and each plate served as one replicate. For sorted subsets, 200 ng of genomic DNA, equivalent to some 30,000 T cell genomes, went into each replicate PCR. Purified libraries were quantified with a Qubit 3.0 fluorometer, sized on a Bioanalyzer 2100, and re-quantified with the KAPA Library Quantification kit. Every immunoSEQ 96-well plate was sequenced on a separate single-read 150-cycle Illumina NextSeq 550 flow cell. Processing in the source paper ran as follows. Because only junctional sequences without quality scores were contained in the immunoSEQ output, filtering matching that applied to full-length reads could not be performed. Sequences were annotated with PyIR, a Python wrapper for IgBLAST v1.9, using IMGT germline references to assign V/J genes and CDR3. Any read was removed if the V/J assignment was weak (E-value above 1e-6), the CDR3 was missing, or the read contained stop codons, out-of-frame junctions, or ambiguous translated residues. V3J clonotypes were defined by identical inferred V gene, J gene, and CDR3 amino acid sequence. The percentage overlap between two repertoires was calculated by dividing the number of shared unique clonotypes by the size of the smaller repertoire. Richness of each repertoire was evaluated using RTK rarefaction, the Chao1 estimator, and Recon v2.1 estimates of unobserved clonotypes. Generation probabilities for all TCRbeta clonotypes obtained by the gDNA method from four donors were computed using OLGA. TCRdb provides this immuneACCESS table in a form limited to in-frame rearrangements. Some clones are lacking; in checked studies, under half of them reflect an unresolved V gene, and why the rest are absent is not known. V and J calls and clone size follow that table, whereas D and trimming were derived from the DNA. The sample yields some 2.3 million clones; approximately 95% were counted once. The ten largest clones take up under 0.45% of the sample.

The chain employs TRBV27 and TRBJ2-6, with no D gene named confidently. The clonotype comes from a man between 18 and 35 years old in good health. Some clones in this sample may be carry-over from other donors' samples. What was sequenced was naive CD4+ T cells from PBMCs. Taken with the paper, the label for cell subset or site translates to: CD45RA+ positively selected. The bases are TGTGCCAGCAGTTCCCTTGGAACTGGGGCCAACGTCCTGACTTTC. This translates into CASSSLGTGANVLTF.